This is a list of T cell receptor beta chains from one sample in a study of OX40 agonist ivuxolimab in advanced cancers. Repertoires were generated with immunoSEQ multiplex PCR, while TCRdb's copy carries only in-frame clones and drops some. The sample lists 40,000 to 45,000 clones; 82% were seen once. The source material was CD4+ or CD8+ T cells sorted from blood, sampled in a trial of the OX40 agonist ivuxolimab. The receptors originated from an adult with an advanced solid tumor such as melanoma, head and neck, liver or kidney cancer. CDR3s include the opening cysteine and the closing phenylalanine or tryptophan. A D gene is named only where the DNA matches it firmly. Not every row has a clone size; where given, it reads once, few, many or a size class.

CDR3: CASSANHKTVNSGNTIYF
DNA: TGTGCCAGCAGCGCCAACCATAAGACAGTAAACTCTGGAAACACCATATATTTT
V: TRBV2
size: NA
J: TRBJ1-3
D: NA

CDR3: CASSLSTGNTIYF
DNA: TGTGCCAGCAGTCTATCCACGGGAAACACCATATATTTT
V: TRBV14
size: NA
J: TRBJ1-3
D: NA

CDR3: CASSLVWGDNEKLFF
DNA: TGTGCCAGCAGCTTAGTGTGGGGGGATAATGAAAAACTGTTTTTT
V: TRBV7-2
size: NA
J: TRBJ1-4
D: NA

CDR3: CASSPRLAGGSNEQFF
DNA: TGCGCCAGCAGCCCGAGACTAGCGGGAGGTTCAAATGAGCAGTTCTTC
V: TRBV5-1
size: once
J: TRBJ2-1
D: TRBD2

CDR3: CASSVGLSYEQYF
DNA: TGTGCCAGCAGCGTAGGCCTCTCCTACGAGCAGTACTTC
V: TRBV9
size: NA
J: TRBJ2-7
D: NA

CDR3: CASSFTGSGNTIYF
DNA: TGTGCCAGCAGCTTTACAGGATCTGGAAACACCATATATTTT
V: TRBV5-8
size: NA
J: TRBJ1-3
D: NA

CDR3: CASRMESLVLIGGRTEAFF
DNA: TGTGCCAGCAGGATGGAAAGTTTAGTTCTCATAGGAGGTAGGACTGAAGCTTTCTTT
V: TRBV2
size: NA
J: TRBJ1-1
D: NA

CDR3: CASSHRRGLVTGELFF
DNA: TGTGCCAGCAGCCACCGGAGGGGCCTGGTCACCGGGGAGCTGTTTTTT
V: TRBV14
size: NA
J: TRBJ2-2
D: NA

CDR3: CASSLDSRTDTQYF
DNA: TGTGCCAGCAGTTTAGACAGTAGAACAGATACGCAGTATTTT
V: TRBV27
size: NA
J: TRBJ2-3
D: NA

CDR3: CASSAPGTRSGELFF
DNA: TGTGCCAGCAGCGCCCCCGGGACTAGATCCGGGGAGCTGTTTTTT
V: TRBV7-6
size: NA
J: TRBJ2-2
D: TRBD2

CDR3: CASRWEGEAFF
DNA: TGTGCCAGCAGGTGGGAAGGAGAAGCTTTCTTT
V: TRBV7-2
size: once
J: TRBJ1-1
D: NA

CDR3: CASSVAGFTYEQYF
DNA: TGCGCCAGCAGCGTCGCTGGATTTACCTACGAGCAGTACTTC
V: TRBV5-1
size: NA
J: TRBJ2-7
D: NA

CDR3: CASSSRYIGVGEQYF
DNA: TGTGCCAGCAGTTCCCGCTACATCGGTGTCGGCGAGCAGTACTTC
V: TRBV7-9
size: few
J: TRBJ2-7
D: NA

CDR3: CASRPGSSPRSYEQYF
DNA: TGTGCCAGTAGACCGGGTTCAAGCCCTAGGTCCTACGAGCAGTACTTC
V: TRBV19
size: NA
J: TRBJ2-7
D: NA

CDR3: CSVEEHLPGGGQFF
DNA: TGCAGCGTTGAAGAACACCTCCCCGGTGGGGGGCAGTTCTTC
V: TRBV29-1
size: NA
J: TRBJ2-1
D: NA

CDR3: CASTRGSGASREQYF
DNA: TGTGCCAGCACTCGGGGGTCTGGGGCCTCTCGGGAGCAGTACTTC
V: TRBV27
size: NA
J: TRBJ2-7
D: NA

CDR3: CASSLSWRGENEQYF
DNA: TGTGCCAGCAGTTTATCGTGGAGGGGTGAGAACGAGCAGTACTTC
V: TRBV27
size: NA
J: TRBJ2-7
D: NA

CDR3: CASSPTGSPGYTF
DNA: TGTGCCAGCAGCCCGACAGGGTCTCCTGGCTACACCTTC
V: TRBV11-2
size: NA
J: TRBJ1-2
D: TRBD1

CDR3: CASRGRGPGELFF
DNA: TGTGCCAGCAGGGGGAGGGGCCCCGGGGAGCTGTTTTTT
V: TRBV5-4
size: NA
J: TRBJ2-2
D: TRBD2

CDR3: CASSEDRLQPQHF
DNA: TGTGCCAGCAGTGAAGACAGGTTACAGCCCCAGCATTTT
V: TRBV2
size: NA
J: TRBJ1-5
D: NA

CDR3: CASSYSEAVGGELFF
DNA: TGTGCCAGCAGTTACTCCGAGGCGGTCGGCGGGGAGCTGTTTTTT
V: TRBV6-5
size: NA
J: TRBJ2-2
D: NA

CDR3: CASRGQLPGELFF
DNA: TGTGCCAGCAGGGGACAATTGCCCGGGGAGCTGTTTTTT
V: TRBV7-3
size: NA
J: TRBJ2-2
D: NA

CDR3: CASSLGSGVQETQYF
DNA: TGTGCCAGCAGCTTGGGTAGCGGGGTACAAGAGACCCAGTACTTC
V: TRBV5-6
size: NA
J: TRBJ2-5
D: TRBD2

CDR3: CASSFHQPQHF
DNA: TGTGCCAGCAGCTTCCATCAGCCCCAGCATTTT
V: TRBV9
size: few
J: TRBJ1-5
D: NA

CDR3: CASSSGTSGSADTQYF
DNA: TGTGCCAGCAGCTCCGGGACTAGCGGGAGCGCAGATACGCAGTATTTT
V: TRBV7-6
size: NA
J: TRBJ2-3
D: TRBD2

CDR3: CASSVGTSGLDTQYF
DNA: TGTGCCAGCAGCGTAGGGACTAGCGGGCTTGATACGCAGTATTTT
V: TRBV9
size: NA
J: TRBJ2-3
D: TRBD2

CDR3: CASSPGKNTQYF
DNA: TGTGCCAGCAGCCCCGGGAAAAATACGCAGTATTTT
V: TRBV7-2
size: NA
J: TRBJ2-3
D: NA

CDR3: CAISGSNYGGGRKAGASTDTQYF
DNA: TGTGCCATCAGTGGATCGAATTACGGCGGGGGAAGAAAGGCGGGTGCTAGCACAGATACGCAGTATTTT
V: TRBV10-3
size: once
J: TRBJ2-3
D: TRBD2

CDR3: CASISKGQGNYEQYF
DNA: TGTGCCAGCATTTCTAAGGGACAGGGGAATTACGAGCAGTACTTC
V: TRBV6-1
size: NA
J: TRBJ2-7
D: TRBD1

CDR3: CASSLSGGGGGTSGRFYNEQFF
DNA: TGTGCCAGCAGTTTATCCGGTGGGGGGGGCGGGACTAGCGGGAGATTCTACAATGAGCAGTTCTTC
V: TRBV27
size: NA
J: TRBJ2-1
D: TRBD2

CDR3: CASSRGLEPTGDEQYF
DNA: TGTGCCAGCAGCCGGGGACTAGAGCCGACAGGGGACGAGCAGTACTTC
V: TRBV7-9
size: NA
J: TRBJ2-7
D: NA

CDR3: CASSPPGDTQYF
DNA: TGCGCCAGCAGCCCGCCGGGGGATACGCAGTATTTT
V: TRBV5-1
size: NA
J: TRBJ2-3
D: NA

CDR3: CASSLAVNTEAFF
DNA: TGTGCCAGCAGTTTGGCAGTGAACACTGAAGCTTTCTTT
V: TRBV28
size: NA
J: TRBJ1-1
D: NA

CDR3: CASRQEEGANTGELFF
DNA: TGTGCCAGCAGACAGGAAGAGGGAGCGAACACCGGGGAGCTGTTTTTT
V: TRBV5-5
size: NA
J: TRBJ2-2
D: NA

CDR3: CASSARGGTSYEQYF
DNA: TGTGCCAGCAGTGCGCGGGGGGGGACTAGCTACGAGCAGTACTTC
V: TRBV6-6
size: NA
J: TRBJ2-7
D: TRBD2

CDR3: CATYTPNSYEQYF
DNA: TGTGCCACCTATACACCGAACTCCTACGAGCAGTACTTC
V: TRBV6-5
size: NA
J: TRBJ2-7
D: NA

CDR3: CASSPLAGEGTQYF
DNA: TGTGCCAGCAGCCCTCTAGCAGGGGAGGGGACCCAGTACTTC
V: TRBV9
size: NA
J: TRBJ2-5
D: NA

CDR3: CASSFRGSGNYGYTF
DNA: TGTGCCAGCAGCTTCCGGGGATCAGGGAACTATGGCTACACCTTC
V: TRBV7-2
size: NA
J: TRBJ1-2
D: NA

CDR3: CASSYSNDFSYEQYF
DNA: TGTGCCAGCAGTTACTCGAATGATTTCTCCTACGAGCAGTACTTC
V: TRBV6-6
size: NA
J: TRBJ2-7
D: NA

CDR3: CASSYSSRGGYEQYF
DNA: TGTGCCAGCAGTTACTCGTCCAGGGGGGGGTACGAGCAGTACTTC
V: TRBV6-5
size: NA
J: TRBJ2-7
D: NA

CDR3: CASSLVAGGYEQYF
DNA: TGTGCCAGCAGCTTAGTGGCGGGAGGCTACGAGCAGTACTTC
V: TRBV7-9
size: NA
J: TRBJ2-7
D: TRBD2

CDR3: CASSPSGDRNGQQYF
DNA: TGTGCCAGCTCTCCTTCAGGGGACCGCAATGGTCAGCAGTACTTC
V: TRBV18
size: few
J: TRBJ2-7
D: NA

CDR3: CASSHQRQVRNQPQHF
DNA: TGTGCCAGCAGTCACCAAAGACAGGTGAGAAATCAGCCCCAGCATTTT
V: TRBV28
size: NA
J: TRBJ1-5
D: NA

CDR3: CASSQADRVGYEQYF
DNA: TGCGCCAGCAGCCAAGCCGACAGGGTAGGTTACGAGCAGTACTTC
V: TRBV4-1
size: NA
J: TRBJ2-7
D: TRBD1

CDR3: CASSSGQGAFGYTF
DNA: TGTGCCAGCTCCTCGGGACAGGGGGCGTTTGGCTACACCTTC
V: TRBV27
size: NA
J: TRBJ1-2
D: TRBD1

CDR3: CATGANVLTF
DNA: TGTGCTACTGGGGCCAACGTCCTGACTTTC
V: TRBV10-3
size: NA
J: TRBJ2-6
D: NA